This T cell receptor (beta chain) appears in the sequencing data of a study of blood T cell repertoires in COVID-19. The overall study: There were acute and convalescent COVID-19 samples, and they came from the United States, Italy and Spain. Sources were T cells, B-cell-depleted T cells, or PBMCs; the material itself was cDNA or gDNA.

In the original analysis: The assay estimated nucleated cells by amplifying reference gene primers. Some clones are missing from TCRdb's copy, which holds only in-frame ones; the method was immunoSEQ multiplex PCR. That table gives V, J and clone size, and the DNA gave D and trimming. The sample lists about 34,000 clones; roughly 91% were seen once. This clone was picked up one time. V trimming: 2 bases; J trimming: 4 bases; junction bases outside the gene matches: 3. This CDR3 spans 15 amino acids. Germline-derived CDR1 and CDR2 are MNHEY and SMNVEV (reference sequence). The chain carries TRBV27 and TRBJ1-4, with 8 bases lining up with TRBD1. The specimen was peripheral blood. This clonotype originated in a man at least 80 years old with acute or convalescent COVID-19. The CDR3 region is CASSLGTGSNEKLFF. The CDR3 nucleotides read TGTGCCAGCAGTTTAGGGACAGGCAGTAATGAAAAACTGTTTTTT.